The 16 T cell receptor beta chains below were found in one sample sequenced in a study of shared clonotypes between healthy human individuals (TCRdb year 2020). Libraries came from the immunoSEQ multiplex PCR assay. Imported from immuneACCESS, the table was reduced by TCRdb to in-frame sequences with V and J called. These copies leave out some clones; in studies compared against another copy, an unresolved V gene accounts for under half, and the cause of the remainder is not known. Present in this sample are 450,000 to 500,000 clones, around 73% of which were seen just once. Jointly, the top ten make up more than 10% of the sample. Material for sequencing was PBMCs. The receptors were gathered from a woman in her 40s in good health. Some clones in this sample may be carry-over from other donors' samples.

The chain uses TRBV28 and TRBJ2-7; possible D gene TRBD1, 5 bases. The germline V and J ends were trimmed by 10 bases and 2 bases, with 18 bases remaining between them. The CDR3 is made up of 14 amino acids. The germline gives CDR1 MDHEN, CDR2 SYDVKM. The CDR3 here is CAITSGRATYEQYF. The DNA of the CDR3 is TGTGCCATCACCTCGGGCAGGGCCACCTACGAGCAGTACTTC. Filled out from reference TRBV28 and TRBJ2-7, the complete variable domain reads DVKVTQSSRYLVKRTGEKVFLECVQDMDHENMFWYRQDPGLGLRLIYFSYDVKMKEKGDIPEGYSVSREKKERFSLILESASTNQTSMYLCAITSGRATYEQYFGPGTRLTVT.

This clone showed up just a few times. This chain connects TRBV28 to TRBJ1-5; 7 bases line up with TRBD1. With 4 bases clipped from V and 3 bases from J, the junction kept 9 bases outside the gene matches. The CDR3 has 16 residues. The germline V gene encodes CDR1 MDHEN and CDR2 SYDVKM. CDR3 loop: CASSSLTGTLNQPQHF. CDR3 coding DNA: TGTGCCAGCAGTTCCCTGACAGGGACTCTCAATCAGCCCCAGCATTTT.

The chain uses TRBV2 and TRBJ2-5; D remains ambiguous. The DNA matches TRBJ2-7 better at its end, which makes the J call doubtful. The CDR3 is 13 amino acids. CDR1 is SNHLY and CDR2 is FYNNEI in the germline V gene. CDR3 in DNA: TGTGCCAGCAGTGATAGGCAACCTTACGAGCAGTACTTC. Its protein product is CASSDRQPYEQYF.

The rearrangement links TRBV6-5 to TRBJ2-4; TRBD1 agrees at 7 bases. This CDR3 is 14 amino acids long. Germline-derived CDR1 and CDR2 are MNHEY and SVGAGI. J was trimmed by 7 bases and V by 6 bases; bases with no gene match: 9. CDR3 sequence reads: CASRETGNGNIQYF. The CDR3 coding sequence is TGTGCCAGCAGGGAGACAGGGAACGGCAACATTCAGTACTTC.

This clone was counted between two and nine times. The chain is built from TRBV6-1 and TRBJ2-5; tentative D call: TRBD1 (6 bases). The closer fit of TRBJ2-7 to the DNA end suggests the J call may be wrong. The CDR3 has 13 residues. From germline, CDR1 is MNHNS and CDR2 SASEGT. As DNA, the CDR3 is TGTGCCAGCACCAAGGGGGAATCCTACGAGCAGTACTTC. Encoded protein: CASTKGESYEQYF.

The chain carries TRBV6-5 and TRBJ2-2; the match to TRBD2 covers 10 bases. V shed 6 bases, J shed 5 bases, and the junction held 6 bases outside the gene matches. The CDR3 runs 15 residues. CDR1 is MNHEY, CDR2 SVGAGI, per germline. CDR3: CASRGSGRETGELFF. CDR3 DNA: TGTGCCAGCAGGGGGAGCGGGAGGGAGACCGGGGAGCTGTTTTTT.

Here the CDR3 reads CASVINEQFF. DNA of the CDR3: TGTGCCAGCGTTATTAATGAGCAGTTCTTC. The genes are TRBV2 and TRBJ2-1; D not certain. The CDR3 runs 10 residues. The V gene lost 8 bases and the J gene lost 7 bases, with 6 bases spanning the gap. CDR1 and CDR2 (germline): SNHLY, FYNNEI.

This clone has only one observation. CDR3 protein: CASSLEPGRGGNTIYF. In DNA, the CDR3 is TGTGCCAGCAGCTTGGAACCCGGTAGGGGCGGAAACACCATATATTTT. The J gene is TRBJ1-3, the V gene TRBV7-9; tentative D call: TRBD1 (5 bases). Germline CDR1 reads SEHNR; CDR2 reads FQNEAQ (reference sequence). V lost 3 bases to trimming and J lost 4 bases, with 16 bases between them. This CDR3 contains 16 residues.

The rearrangement joins TRBV27 to TRBJ2-1; 7 nucleotides align to TRBD2. This CDR3 has 14 amino acids. Losses at the gene ends were 0 bases for V and 6 bases for J; bases not matched to a gene: 2. CDR1 is MNHEY and CDR2 is SMNVEV in the germline V gene (reference sequence). The CDR3, as DNA: TGTGCCAGCAGTTTATCCGGGAGGAGCAATGAGCAGTTCTTC. Residues: CASSLSGRSNEQFF.

This sequence joins TRBV28 and TRBJ2-3; a weak D match, TRBD2 (6 bases). The CDR3 covers 15 residues. Looked up from germline, CDR1 is MDHEN and CDR2 is SYDVKM. Deletions cut 8 bases from V and 1 base from J, with 16 bases between. The CDR3, as DNA: TGTGCCAGCTCCCTTGGCGGGGCGGGCACAGATACGCAGTATTTT. Protein sequence: CASSLGGAGTDTQYF.

This clone was counted once. The chain is built from TRBV14 and TRBJ2-7, with D possibly matching TRBD1 (6 bases). The V gene's germline CDR1 is SGHDN and CDR2 FVKESK. The CDR3 loop spans 14 amino acids. V was trimmed by 4 bases and J by 4 bases, leaving 14 bases between them. CDR3 nucleotides: TGTGCCAGCAGCCGAGGAACAGGGCGGTACGAGCAGTACTTC. Its protein product is CASSRGTGRYEQYF.

The chain employs TRBV10-3 and TRBJ2-7; 7 bases match TRBD1. V gave up 7 bases and J gave up 4 bases; unmatched junction bases: 10. The CDR3 totals 14 residues. Per the germline V gene, CDR1 is ENHRY and CDR2 is SYGVKD. The CDR3 loop reads CAITGDRVLYEQYF. For the CDR3, the DNA is TGTGCCATCACCGGGGACAGAGTTTTATACGAGCAGTACTTC.

This chain joins TRBV28 and TRBJ2-5, with 8 nucleotides matching TRBD1. Germline V CDR1 and CDR2: MDHEN, SYDVKM. The CDR3 contains 14 residues. After removal of 6 bases from V and 3 bases from J, the junction contained 6 bases not matched to a gene. CDR3 coding DNA: TGTGCCAGCAGCCTCCGGACAGGGAAAGAGACCCAGTACTTC. Translation gives CASSLRTGKETQYF. The variable domain in full, with the rest retrieved from reference TRBV28 and TRBJ2-5, is DVKVTQSSRYLVKRTGEKVFLECVQDMDHENMFWYRQDPGLGLRLIYFSYDVKMKEKGDIPEGYSVSREKKERFSLILESASTNQTSMYLCASSLRTGKETQYFGPGTRLLVL.

This chain uses TRBV7-2 with TRBJ2-3; D is uncertain. Germline-derived CDR1 and CDR2 are SGHTA and FQGNSA. The V end lost 7 bases, the J end lost 1 base, and 15 bases lay between the germline ends. This CDR3 has 15 amino acids. CDR3 sequence reads: CASTPDRLRTDTQYF. The CDR3 DNA reads TGTGCCAGCACCCCCGATCGGCTTCGCACAGATACGCAGTATTTT.

This clone occurred many times. For the CDR3, the DNA is TGCGCCAGCAGCCGTGCCGGGGCGAGCACTGAAGCTTTCTTT. This gives the protein CASSRAGASTEAFF. The V and J genes are TRBV4-3 and TRBJ1-1, with D possibly TRBD1 on 5 matching bases. The V gene lost 4 bases and the J gene lost 4 bases, with 13 bases spanning the gap. Per the germline V gene, CDR1 is LGHNA and CDR2 is YSLEER. This CDR3 comprises 14 residues.

V gene TRBV5-1 combines with J gene TRBJ1-2, with D maybe TRBD1 (5 bases). Trimming left V 3 bases short and J 4 bases short, with 10 bases between. Germline CDR1 SGHRS, CDR2 YFSETQ. This CDR3 region has 13 residues. CDR3 residues: CASSSAGPYGYTF. The CDR3 DNA follows: TGCGCCAGCAGCTCGGCAGGGCCCTATGGCTACACCTTC.